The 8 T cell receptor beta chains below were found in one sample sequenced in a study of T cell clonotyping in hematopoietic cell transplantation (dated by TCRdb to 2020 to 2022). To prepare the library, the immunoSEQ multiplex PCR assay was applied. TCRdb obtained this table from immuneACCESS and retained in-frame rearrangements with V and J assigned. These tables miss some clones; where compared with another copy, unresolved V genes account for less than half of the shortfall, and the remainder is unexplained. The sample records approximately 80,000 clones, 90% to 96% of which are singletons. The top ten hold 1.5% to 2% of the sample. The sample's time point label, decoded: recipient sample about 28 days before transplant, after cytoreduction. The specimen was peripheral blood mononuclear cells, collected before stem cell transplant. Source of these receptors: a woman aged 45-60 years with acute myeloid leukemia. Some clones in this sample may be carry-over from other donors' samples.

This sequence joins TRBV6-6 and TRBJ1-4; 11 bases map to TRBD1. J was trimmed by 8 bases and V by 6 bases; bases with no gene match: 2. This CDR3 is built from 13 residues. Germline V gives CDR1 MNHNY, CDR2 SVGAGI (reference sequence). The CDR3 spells CASRDRGREKLFF. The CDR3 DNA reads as TGTGCCAGCAGGGACAGGGGGCGCGAAAAACTGTTTTTT.

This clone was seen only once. The CDR3 sequence is CASSLEEGVNTEAFF. DNA of the CDR3: TGCGCCAGCAGCCTGGAGGAAGGGGTGAACACTGAAGCTTTCTTT. The chain uses TRBV5-1 and TRBJ1-1; D possibly corresponds to TRBD1 (5 bases). Trimming removed 4 bases at V and 0 bases at J, with 13 bases between. CDR1 is SGHRS and CDR2 is YFSETQ in the germline V gene. The CDR3 runs 15 residues.

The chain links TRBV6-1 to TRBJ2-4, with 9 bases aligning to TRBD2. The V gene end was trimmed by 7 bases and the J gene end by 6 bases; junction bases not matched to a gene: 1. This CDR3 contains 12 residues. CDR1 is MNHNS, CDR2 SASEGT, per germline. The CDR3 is CASKGLANIQYF. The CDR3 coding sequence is TGTGCCAGCAAGGGACTAGCAAACATTCAGTACTTC.

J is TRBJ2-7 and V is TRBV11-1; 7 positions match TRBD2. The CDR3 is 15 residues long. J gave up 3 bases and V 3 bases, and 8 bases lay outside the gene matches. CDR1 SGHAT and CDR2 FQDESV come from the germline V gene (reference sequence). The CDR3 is CASSFPGLNFYEQYF. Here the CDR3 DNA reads TGTGCCAGCAGCTTCCCGGGACTAAACTTCTACGAGCAGTACTTC.

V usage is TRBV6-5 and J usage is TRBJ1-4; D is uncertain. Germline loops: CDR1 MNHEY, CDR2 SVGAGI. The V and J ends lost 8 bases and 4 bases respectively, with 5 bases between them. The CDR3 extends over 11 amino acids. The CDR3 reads CASRVNEKLFF. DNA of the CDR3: TGTGCCAGCCGGGTTAATGAAAAACTGTTTTTT.

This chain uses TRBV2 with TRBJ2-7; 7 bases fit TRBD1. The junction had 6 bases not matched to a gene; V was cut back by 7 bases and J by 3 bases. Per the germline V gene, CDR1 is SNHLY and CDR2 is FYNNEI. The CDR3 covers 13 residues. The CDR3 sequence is CASTGTVDYEQYF. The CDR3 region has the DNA TGTGCCAGCACAGGGACAGTAGACTACGAGCAGTACTTC.

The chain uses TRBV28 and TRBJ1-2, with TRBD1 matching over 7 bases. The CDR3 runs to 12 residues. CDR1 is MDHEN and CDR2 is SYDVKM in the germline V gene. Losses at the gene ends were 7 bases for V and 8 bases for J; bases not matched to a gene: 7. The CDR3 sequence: CASTLSGGGYTF. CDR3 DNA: TGTGCCAGCACCCTATCAGGGGGAGGCTACACCTTC.

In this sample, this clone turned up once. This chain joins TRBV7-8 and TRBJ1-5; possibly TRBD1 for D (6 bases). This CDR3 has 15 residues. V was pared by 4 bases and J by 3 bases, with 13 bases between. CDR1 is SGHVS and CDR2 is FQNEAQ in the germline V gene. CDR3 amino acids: CASSSADRYNQPQHF. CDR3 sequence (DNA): TGTGCCAGCAGCTCAGCGGACAGATACAATCAGCCCCAGCATTTT.